The clone carrying this T cell receptor (beta chain) has just a few counts. Its antigen remains unidentified. V lost 4 bases to trimming and J lost 8 bases, with 14 bases between them. This CDR3 has 13 residues. Germline loops: CDR1 MNHNS, CDR2 SASEGT. TCRdb re-analyzed the PCR reads using MiXCR. In the table there are roughly 18,000 clones, 32% of which are singletons. This record comes from a study of metastatic and nonmetastatic thyroid tumors. Study-level findings and limits: Significantly higher TCR beta diversity was reportedly seen in malignant thyroid tumors than benign nodules, in blood and tumor.

Not a single patient had been given any form of treatment at any point before undergoing thyroid surgery. The sequence was collected from a female donor with papillary thyroid cancer or a benign thyroid nodule (not recorded which). Some clones in this sample may be carry-over from other donors' samples. Sequencing was performed on adjacent normal tissue. This chain uses TRBV6-1 with TRBJ1-2; TRBD1 is a possible D gene (6 bases). For the CDR3, the DNA is TGTGCCAGCAGTGTACAGGGTTATAAGGGCTACACCTTC. Translating gives CASSVQGYKGYTF.